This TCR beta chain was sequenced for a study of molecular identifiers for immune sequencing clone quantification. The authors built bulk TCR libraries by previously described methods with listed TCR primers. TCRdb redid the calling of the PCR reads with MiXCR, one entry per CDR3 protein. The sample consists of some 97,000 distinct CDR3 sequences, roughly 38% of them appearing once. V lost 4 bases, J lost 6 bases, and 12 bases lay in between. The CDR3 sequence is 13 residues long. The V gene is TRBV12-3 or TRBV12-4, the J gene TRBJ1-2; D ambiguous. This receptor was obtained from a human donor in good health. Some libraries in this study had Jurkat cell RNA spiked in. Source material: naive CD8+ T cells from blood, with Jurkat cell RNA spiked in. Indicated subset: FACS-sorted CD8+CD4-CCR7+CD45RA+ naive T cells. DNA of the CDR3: TGTGCCAGCAGTTGGAACGTTCAGGATGGCTACACCTTC. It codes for CASSWNVQDGYTF.